This paragraph reports one T cell receptor (beta chain). The CDR3 length is 11 residues. V was shortened by 6 bases and J by 5 bases, with 6 bases between the two germline ends. The germline CDR1 and CDR2 sequences are MNHEY and SVGAGI. TCRdb's table, derived via immunoSEQ multiplex PCR, lists solely in-frame clones and lacks some. The sample has 190,000 or so clones; around 93% are singletons. The sample belongs to a study of control samples from healthy donors and cancer patients. Sequencing was done on a sample of blood. The gene calls are TRBV6-5 and TRBJ2-3; no reliable D call. The receptor comes from a man younger than 35 in good health. CDR3 in amino acids: CASRRGDTQYF. In DNA form, the CDR3 reads TGTGCCAGCAGAAGAGGAGATACGCAGTATTTT.